This T cell receptor beta chain is drawn from a study of T cell responses to AZD1222 COVID-19 vaccine. Overall study findings and caveats: A mostly white British donor set with more females was recruited, and clonal diversity was possibly underestimated. Repertoires were obtained only post-peak T cell response. Close to half of spike-specific TCRs reportedly recognize unmutated variant regions.

V dropped 3 bases and J dropped 3 bases, with 9 bases sitting between them. The CDR3 covers 13 residues. Germline V gives CDR1 MGHDK, CDR2 SYGVNS. Libraries were prepared by immunoSEQ multiplex PCR; TCRdb keeps only in-frame clonotypes and omits some of them. Altogether over 75,000 clones are present, approximately 92% being singletons, with the ten largest covering about 2.7%. Notes on this clone: Its antigen is unidentified.

This chain joins TRBV25-1 and TRBJ2-7; D not certain. Source: peripheral blood, taken 28 days after the second AZD1222 dose. This receptor was taken from an adult who received the AZD1222 COVID-19 vaccine. For the CDR3, the DNA is TGTGCCAGCAGTGACATCAACTACTACGAGCAGTACTTC. The encoded protein is CASSDINYYEQYF.